The 32 T cell receptor beta chains reported below all come from one sample, sequenced in a study of cytomegalovirus exposure and HLA in healthy donors. The PCR contained 60 Vbeta and 13 Jbeta primers. Libraries were prepared by immunoSEQ multiplex PCR; TCRdb keeps only in-frame clonotypes and omits some of them. This table holds 160,000 or so clones, roughly 65% found once. The sequencing sample was made of PBMCs. These receptors were taken from a man aged 18 to 35 in good health and CMV-seropositive.

The chain recombines TRBV7-2 with TRBJ2-1; 8 bases align to TRBD2. The germline V gene has CDR1 SGHTA and CDR2 FQGNSA. V shed 0 bases, J shed 2 bases, and the junction held 3 bases outside the gene matches. The CDR3 is 16 residues long. CDR3 residues: CASSLASGSTYNEQFF. The DNA of the CDR3 is TGTGCCAGCAGCTTAGCGAGCGGGAGCACCTACAATGAGCAGTTCTTC.

Details on this clone: The same CDR3 can be traced to other DNA sequences in this sample. This chain joins TRBV7-9 and TRBJ2-3; 10 nucleotides line up with TRBD2. The J segment lost 1 base and the V segment lost 5 bases, leaving 3 bases of the junction unmatched. CDR3 length: 15 residues. The germline CDR1 and CDR2 sequences are SEHNR and FQNEAQ (reference sequence). DNA of the CDR3: TGTGCCAGCAGCCCAGGGACTAGCGGCACAGATACGCAGTATTTT. Its protein is CASSPGTSGTDTQYF.

V is TRBV19 and J is TRBJ2-1, with a possible D match to TRBD2 (5 bases). Germline CDR1 reads LNHDA; CDR2 reads SQIVND (reference sequence). Trimming cost V 6 bases and J 4 bases, with 10 bases left between them. The CDR3 is 13 residues long. CDR3 region: CASSTGLYNEQFF. Here the CDR3 DNA reads TGTGCCAGTAGCACCGGACTTTACAATGAGCAGTTCTTC.

The V and J genes are TRBV29-1 and TRBJ2-2, with 8 bases aligning to TRBD2. The CDR3 extends over 15 amino acids. CDR1 and CDR2 (germline): SQVTM, ANQGSEA. With V trimmed by 5 bases and J by 3 bases, 8 bases remained unmatched. CDR3 DNA sequence: TGCAGCGTTTACGTGGGACTAGGGGACACCGGGGAGCTGTTTTTT. It is translated as CSVYVGLGDTGELFF.

The V and J genes are TRBV6-1 and TRBJ1-5; D is uncertain. V gave up 3 bases and J gave up 3 bases, with 9 bases separating them. The CDR3 is made up of 14 amino acids. Germline assignment: CDR1 MNHNS and CDR2 SASEGT. In DNA, the CDR3 is TGTGCCAGCAGTGATATGGCACACAATCAGCCCCAGCATTTT. Protein sequence: CASSDMAHNQPQHF.

V gene TRBV9 combines with J gene TRBJ1-2; 7 bases match TRBD1. Germline V gene sequence: CDR1 SGDLS, CDR2 YYNGEE. The CDR3 is made up of 14 amino acids. Trimming removed 2 bases from V and 4 bases from J; junction bases left unmatched: 5. The CDR3 DNA sequence: TGTGCCAGCAGCGTCGACAGGGAAATCTATGGCTACACCTTC. Its translation: CASSVDREIYGYTF. The full variable domain, with the rest looked up from reference TRBV9 and TRBJ1-2, is DSGVTQTPKHLITATGQRVTLRCSPRSGDLSVYWYQQSLDQGLQFLIQYYNGEERAKGNILERFSAQQFPDLHSELNLSSLELGDSALYFCASSVDREIYGYTFGSGTRLTVV.

The rearrangement joins TRBV2 to TRBJ1-1, with D possibly being TRBD1 (6 bases). Germline-derived CDR1 and CDR2 are SNHLY and FYNNEI. The CDR3 is made up of 13 amino acids. V lost 4 bases to trimming and J lost 1 base, with 7 bases between them. CDR3 coding DNA: TGTGCCAGCAGTGGACAGGAGAACACTGAAGCTTTCTTT. Amino acids: CASSGQENTEAFF.

J is TRBJ2-1 and V is TRBV2, with 8 bases identical to TRBD1. Trimming cost V 3 bases and J 1 base; bases outside gene matches: 2. This CDR3 is built from 15 residues. Germline V CDR1 and CDR2: SNHLY, FYNNEI. Here the CDR3 DNA reads TGTGCCAGCAGTGAGCAGGGGGCATCCTACAATGAGCAGTTCTTC. Translating it yields CASSEQGASYNEQFF. Looking up the rest from reference TRBV2 and TRBJ2-1 gives the full variable domain: EPEVTQTPSHQVTQMGQEVILRCVPISNHLYFYWYRQILGQKVEFLVSFYNNEISEKSEIFDDQFSVERPDGSNFTLKIRSTKLEDSAMYFCASSEQGASYNEQFFGPGTRLTVL.

The genes are TRBV5-4 and TRBJ2-1, with TRBD1 identical over 8 bases. From germline, CDR1 is SGHNT and CDR2 YYREEE (reference sequence). This CDR3 region has 15 residues. The V gene end was trimmed by 0 bases and the J gene end by 4 bases; junction bases not matched to a gene: 3. DNA for the CDR3: TGTGCCAGCAGCTTGGGGGACAGGCTGTACAATGAGCAGTTCTTC. This translates into CASSLGDRLYNEQFF. Full variable domain (rest looked up from reference TRBV5-4 and TRBJ2-1): ETGVTQSPTHLIKTRGQQVTLRCSSQSGHNTVSWYQQALGQGPQFIFQYYREEENGRGNFPPRFSGLQFPNYSSELNVNALELDDSALYLCASSLGDRLYNEQFFGPGTRLTVL.

V and J are TRBV5-4 and TRBJ2-1, with D maybe TRBD2 (5 bases). The V gene lost 0 bases and the J gene lost 0 bases, with 13 bases spanning the gap. Germline CDR1 SGHNT, CDR2 YYREEE (reference sequence). This CDR3 has 17 amino acids. CDR3 bases: TGTGCCAGCAGCTTGGCCGCTACTACTAGCTCCTACAATGAGCAGTTCTTC. This sequence encodes CASSLAATTSSYNEQFF.

The chain links TRBV6-6 to TRBJ1-4; D ambiguous. Per the germline V gene, CDR1 is MNHNY and CDR2 is SVGAGI (reference sequence). The CDR3 runs 14 residues. The V end was cut by 2 bases, the J end by 5 bases, with 9 bases between. CDR3 in amino acids: CASSYGQTNEKLFF. The CDR3 DNA reads as TGTGCCAGCAGTTACGGGCAGACCAATGAAAAACTGTTTTTT.

The chain uses TRBV2 and TRBJ1-2, with unresolved D. Trimming pared 6 bases from V and 2 bases from J, leaving 19 bases between. Germline V CDR1 and CDR2: SNHLY, FYNNEI. This CDR3 comprises 16 residues. The CDR3 DNA is TGTGCCAGCAGAGAGACCTCGACAAGTTACAACTATGGCTACACCTTC. It is translated as CASRETSTSYNYGYTF.

The chain employs TRBV15 and TRBJ2-1; TRBD1 agrees at 7 bases. Germline trimming cut 8 bases from V and 5 bases from J; bases unmatched to any gene: 12. Germline V gene sequence: CDR1 LNHNV, CDR2 YYDKDF (reference sequence). The CDR3 spans 15 residues. The CDR3 reads CATRRGGLVDNEQFF. Here the CDR3 DNA reads TGTGCCACCCGGCGAGGGGGCCTGGTTGACAATGAGCAGTTCTTC.

In its sample, this clone was seen a few times. The J gene is TRBJ1-2, the V gene TRBV30; TRBD1 matches at 7 bases. J was trimmed by 1 base and V by 5 bases; bases with no gene match: 4. The CDR3 runs to 13 residues. Per the germline V gene, CDR1 is GTSNPN and CDR2 is SVGIG (reference sequence). The CDR3 coding sequence is TGTGCCTGGTCCCAGGGGGGTAACTATGGCTACACCTTC. It yields the protein CAWSQGGNYGYTF.

The J gene is TRBJ1-3, the V gene TRBV2; D call uncertain. There are 14 residues in the CDR3. Trimming shortened V by 7 bases and J by 8 bases, and 18 bases separated the two germline ends. CDR1 and CDR2 (germline): SNHLY, FYNNEI. CDR3 nucleotide sequence: TGTGCCAGCAAGCAAGGACTCGAGGTGGACACCATATATTTT. This gives the protein CASKQGLEVDTIYF.

In its sample, this clone was seen a few times. V and J are TRBV29-1 and TRBJ2-5, with 10 bases aligning to TRBD2. Trimming took 8 bases from V and 2 from J; bases not matched to a gene: 5. The CDR3 covers 13 residues. Germline assignment: CDR1 SQVTM and CDR2 ANQGSEA. The CDR3 loop is CSCGLAVQETQYF. As DNA, the CDR3 is TGCAGCTGCGGACTAGCGGTACAAGAGACCCAGTACTTC.

Written as DNA, the CDR3 is TGTGCCAGCAGCCCGATAGCGGGGGGGAGATACAATGAGCAGTTCTTC. Its translation is CASSPIAGGRYNEQFF. The chain uses TRBV11-2 and TRBJ2-1, with 11 bases identical to TRBD2. The CDR3 spans 16 residues. Trimming cost V 5 bases and J 4 bases; bases outside gene matches: 7. The V gene's germline CDR1 is SGHAT and CDR2 FQNNGV.

J is TRBJ1-2 and V is TRBV6-1; a weak D match, TRBD1 (6 bases). Between the trimmed V and J ends, which lost 4 bases and 4 bases, there was a span of 19 bases. CDR3 length: 16 amino acids. The germline gives CDR1 MNHNS, CDR2 SASEGT. The CDR3 nucleotides are TGTGCCAGCAGTGGAGGCAGGGGCGTAGTCTCCTATGGCTACACCTTC. It translates to CASSGGRGVVSYGYTF.

V is TRBV27 and J is TRBJ1-1; 7 bases are a match to TRBD1. The junction had 2 bases not matched to a gene; V was cut back by 0 bases and J by 1 base. Germline values: CDR1 MNHEY, CDR2 SMNVEV (reference sequence). This CDR3 is built from 15 residues. The CDR3 reads CASSLSTGANTEAFF. CDR3 DNA: TGTGCCAGCAGTTTATCTACAGGGGCGAACACTGAAGCTTTCTTT.

The gene calls are TRBV11-2 and TRBJ2-7; D is possibly TRBD1 (6 bases). Trimming stripped 4 bases from V and 4 bases from J, with 11 bases between. CDR1 SGHAT and CDR2 FQNNGV come from the germline V gene. The CDR3 sequence is 13 residues long. The CDR3 reads CASSSTGYYEQYV. CDR3 nucleotide sequence: TGTGCCAGCAGCTCAACAGGGTATTACGAGCAGTACGTC.

The genes are TRBV30 and TRBJ1-1; D is ambiguous. Looked up from germline, CDR1 is GTSNPN and CDR2 is SVGIG (reference sequence). V lost 0 bases to trimming and J lost 0 bases, with 8 bases between them. This CDR3 is built from 14 residues. CDR3 nucleotide sequence: TGTGCCTGGAGTGTGTCTATAATGAACACTGAAGCTTTCTTT. This sequence encodes CAWSVSIMNTEAFF.

The chain employs TRBV30 and TRBJ1-6, with D perhaps TRBD1 (5 bases). Germline values: CDR1 GTSNPN, CDR2 SVGIG (reference sequence). Trimming removed 7 bases from V and 10 bases from J, with 17 bases in between. The CDR3 sequence is 13 residues long. The CDR3 sequence: CAFRAGSGSPLHF. CDR3 DNA: TGTGCCTTCAGGGCAGGGTCCGGGTCACCCCTCCACTTT.

As for this clone: The same CDR3 is also encoded by other DNA sequences in this sample. This sequence joins TRBV6-6 and TRBJ1-2, with 10 bases identical to TRBD1. In germline, CDR1 is MNHNY, CDR2 SVGAGI (reference sequence). The V and J ends lost 8 bases and 2 bases, in that order; junction bases with no gene match: 2. CDR3 length: 13 residues. DNA for the CDR3: TGTGCCAGCTCGGGACAGGGGAACTATGGCTACACCTTC. It yields the protein CASSGQGNYGYTF.

CDR3 in DNA: TGTGCCAGCAGCTCTCTAGCGGGCCCGGGGACAGATACGCAGTATTTT. Translation gives CASSSLAGPGTDTQYF. The J gene is TRBJ2-3, the V gene TRBV6-6; 8 positions match TRBD2. The ends lost 6 bases at V and 3 bases at J; junction bases unmatched: 11. CDR3 size: 16 residues. The germline V gene encodes CDR1 MNHNY and CDR2 SVGAGI (reference sequence).

V usage is TRBV5-6 and J usage is TRBJ2-7; 7 bases match TRBD1. Germline CDR1 and CDR2: SGHDT and YYEEEE. CDR3 length: 12 residues. Germline trimming cut 3 bases from V and 9 bases from J; bases unmatched to any gene: 6. This CDR3 reads CASSSGQFGQYV. The CDR3 nucleotides are TGTGCCAGCAGCTCGGGACAGTTCGGGCAGTACGTC.

This chain joins TRBV6-5 and TRBJ2-7, with 8 bases matching TRBD1. The CDR3 is 13 residues long. V was pared by 6 bases and J by 6 bases, with 7 bases of the junction left unmatched. Germline V gene data show CDR1 as MNHEY and CDR2 as SVGAGI. CDR3 DNA: TGTGCCAGCAGCCAAACAGGGGGTGGCGAGCAGTACGTC. This gives the protein CASSQTGGGEQYV.

This chain links TRBV5-6 with TRBJ2-7, with D perhaps TRBD2 (5 bases). The V gene's germline CDR1 is SGHDT and CDR2 YYEEEE. CDR3 length: 17 amino acids. Between the trimmed V and J ends, which lost 1 base and 6 bases, there was a span of 23 bases. This CDR3 reads CASSLLLWAKGEVEQYV. Written as DNA, the CDR3 is TGTGCCAGCAGCTTGTTATTGTGGGCCAAGGGAGAGGTCGAGCAGTACGTC.

The V gene is TRBV25-1, the J gene TRBJ1-1; D unresolved. This CDR3 comprises 14 residues. V dropped 2 bases and J dropped 5 bases, with 12 bases sitting between them. From germline, CDR1 is MGHDK and CDR2 SYGVNS. The CDR3 is CASSETLAGTEAFF. CDR3 DNA: TGTGCCAGCAGTGAAACCCTGGCGGGTACTGAAGCTTTCTTT.

J is TRBJ2-5 and V is TRBV5-1; 7 nucleotides match TRBD1. V gave up 2 bases and J gave up 1 base; unmatched junction bases: 5. The CDR3 sequence is 15 residues long. Per the germline V gene, CDR1 is SGHRS and CDR2 is YFSETQ. The CDR3 loop is CASSLLGTAQETQYF. The CDR3 coding sequence is TGCGCCAGCAGCTTACTGGGGACAGCCCAAGAGACCCAGTACTTC.

This clone came up a few times. V usage is TRBV12-5 and J usage is TRBJ1-5, with TRBD1 identical over 7 bases. J gave up 0 bases and V 5 bases, and 10 bases lay outside the gene matches. In germline, CDR1 is LGHNT, CDR2 FRNRAP. This CDR3 has 17 residues. The DNA for the CDR3 is TGTGCTAGTGGTAGCCGTAGACAGGGCGTTAGCAATCAGCCCCAGCATTTT. This encodes CASGSRRQGVSNQPQHF.

As concerns this clone: Compared with germline, one end of the junction differs, possibly owing to a read error. The rearrangement joins TRBV5-1 to TRBJ2-1; TRBD1 might be the D (6 bases). Per the germline V gene, CDR1 is SGHRS and CDR2 is YFSETQ. The CDR3 contains 12 residues. The DNA of the CDR3 is TGCGCCAGCAGCTTGGACAGGGAAGGGGAACTCTTC. Protein: CASSLDREGELF.

The genes are TRBV10-3 and TRBJ1-5; no definite D call. Looked up from germline, CDR1 is ENHRY and CDR2 is SYGVKD. The CDR3 is 13 residues long. V lost 0 bases to trimming and J lost 5 bases, with 5 bases between them. DNA of the CDR3: TGTGCCATCAGTGAGTCGGCAGATCAGCCCCAGCATTTT. It is translated as CAISESADQPQHF.